This T cell receptor beta chain was captured in a study of T-cell reconstitution after alpha-beta-depleted transplantation in children. This clonotype turned up a few times. The antigen is unknown. Unique molecular identifiers were incorporated during preparation of the TCRbeta library. One entry per CDR3 protein results from TCRdb running MiXCR on the PCR reads. The sample yields approximately 650,000 distinct CDR3 sequences, around 13% seen once. Findings and limits, study-wide: Surviving recipient T cells and thymic progenitors produced the high day-60 TCRbeta diversity seen in some patients.

The sample here was PBMCs, taken before TCRalphabeta/CD19-depleted stem cell transplant. This TCR was sampled from a girl aged 2 to 10 with congenital amegakaryocytic thrombocytopenia, due to receive a stem cell transplant.

The chain's CDR3 is CSARAPYRGDNEQFF. CDR3 nucleotide sequence: TGCAGTGCAAGGGCCCCCTATAGAGGCGACAATGAGCAGTTCTTC. The chain uses TRBV20-1 and TRBJ2-1; no clear D gene. The germline V and J ends were trimmed by 6 bases and 5 bases, with 20 bases remaining between them. The CDR3 extends over 15 amino acids. Germline values: CDR1 DFQATT, CDR2 SNEGSKA (reference sequence).